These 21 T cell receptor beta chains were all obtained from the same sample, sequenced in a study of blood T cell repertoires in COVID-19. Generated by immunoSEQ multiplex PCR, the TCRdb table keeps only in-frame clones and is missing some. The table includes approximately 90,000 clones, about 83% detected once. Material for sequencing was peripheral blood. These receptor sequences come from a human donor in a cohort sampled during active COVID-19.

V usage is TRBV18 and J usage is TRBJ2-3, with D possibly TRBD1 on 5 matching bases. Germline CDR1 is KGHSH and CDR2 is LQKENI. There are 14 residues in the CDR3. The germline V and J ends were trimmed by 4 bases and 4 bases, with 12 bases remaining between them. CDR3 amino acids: CASSLQQVPDTQYF. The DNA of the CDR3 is TGTGCCAGCTCACTACAACAGGTTCCAGATACGCAGTATTTT.

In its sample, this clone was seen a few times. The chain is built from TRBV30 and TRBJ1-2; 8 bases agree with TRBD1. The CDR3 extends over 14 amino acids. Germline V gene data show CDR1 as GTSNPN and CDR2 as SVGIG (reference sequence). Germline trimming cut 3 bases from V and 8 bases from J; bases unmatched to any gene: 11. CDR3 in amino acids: CAWSDNWGTGGYTF. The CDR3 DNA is TGTGCCTGGAGCGATAACTGGGGGACAGGCGGCTACACCTTC.

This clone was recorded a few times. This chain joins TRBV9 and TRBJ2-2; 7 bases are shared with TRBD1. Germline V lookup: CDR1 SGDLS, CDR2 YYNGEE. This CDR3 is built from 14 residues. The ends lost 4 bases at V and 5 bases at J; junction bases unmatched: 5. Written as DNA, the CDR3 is TGTGCCAGCAGCTTACGGGACAGTACCGGGGAGCTGTTTTTT. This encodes CASSLRDSTGELFF.

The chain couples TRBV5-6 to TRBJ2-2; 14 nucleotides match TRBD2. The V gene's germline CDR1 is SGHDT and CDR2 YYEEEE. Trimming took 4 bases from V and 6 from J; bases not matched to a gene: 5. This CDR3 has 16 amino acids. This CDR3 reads CASSLGTSGSAGELFF. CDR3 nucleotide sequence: TGTGCCAGCAGCCTCGGGACTAGCGGGAGTGCCGGGGAGCTGTTTTTT. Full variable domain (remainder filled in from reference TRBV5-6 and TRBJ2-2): DAGVTQSPTHLIKTRGQQVTLRCSPKSGHDTVSWYQQALGQGPQFIFQYYEEEERQRGNFPDRFSGHQFPNYSSELNVNALLLGDSALYLCASSLGTSGSAGELFFGEGSRLTVL.

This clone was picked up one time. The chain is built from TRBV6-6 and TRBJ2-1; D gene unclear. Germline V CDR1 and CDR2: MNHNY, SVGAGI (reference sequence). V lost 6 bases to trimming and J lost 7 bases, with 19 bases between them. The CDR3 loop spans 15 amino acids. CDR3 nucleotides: TGTGCCAGCAGCCAAGTGCGGCCCAAAGAGAATGAGCAGTTCTTC. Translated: CASSQVRPKENEQFF.

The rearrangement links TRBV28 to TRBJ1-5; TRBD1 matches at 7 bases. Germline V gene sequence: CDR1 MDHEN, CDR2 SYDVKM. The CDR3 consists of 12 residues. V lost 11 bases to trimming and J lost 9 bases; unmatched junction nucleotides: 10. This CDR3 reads CAVRGTPGPQHF. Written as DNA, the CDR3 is TGTGCCGTCAGGGGGACCCCGGGGCCCCAGCATTTT. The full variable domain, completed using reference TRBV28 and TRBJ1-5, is DVKVTQSSRYLVKRTGEKVFLECVQDMDHENMFWYRQDPGLGLRLIYFSYDVKMKEKGDIPEGYSVSREKKERFSLILESASTNQTSMYLCAVRGTPGPQHFGDGTRLSIL.

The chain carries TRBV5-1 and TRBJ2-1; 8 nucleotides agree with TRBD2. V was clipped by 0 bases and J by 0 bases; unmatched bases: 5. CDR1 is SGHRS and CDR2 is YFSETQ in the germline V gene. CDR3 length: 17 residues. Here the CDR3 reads CASSLALAGSSYNEQFF. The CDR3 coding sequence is TGCGCCAGCAGCTTGGCGCTAGCGGGTAGCTCCTACAATGAGCAGTTCTTC. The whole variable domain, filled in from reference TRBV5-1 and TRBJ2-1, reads KAGVTQTPRYLIKTRGQQVTLSCSPISGHRSVSWYQQTPGQGLQFLFEYFSETQRNKGNFPGRFSGRQFSNSRSEMNVSTLELGDSALYLCASSLALAGSSYNEQFFGPGTRLTVL.

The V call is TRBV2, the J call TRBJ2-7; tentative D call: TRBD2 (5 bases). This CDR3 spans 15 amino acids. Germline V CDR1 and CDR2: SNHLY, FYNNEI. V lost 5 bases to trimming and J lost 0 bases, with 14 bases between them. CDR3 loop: CASSRGGLSSYEQYF. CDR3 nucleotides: TGTGCCAGCAGTCGTGGCGGACTCAGCTCCTACGAGCAGTACTTC.

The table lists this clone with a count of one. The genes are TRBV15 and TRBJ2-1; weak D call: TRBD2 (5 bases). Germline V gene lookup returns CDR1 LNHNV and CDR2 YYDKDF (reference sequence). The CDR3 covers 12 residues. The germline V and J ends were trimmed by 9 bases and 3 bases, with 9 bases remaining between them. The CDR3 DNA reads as TGTGCCACTTTAGACTACTACAATGAGCAGTTCTTC. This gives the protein CATLDYYNEQFF.

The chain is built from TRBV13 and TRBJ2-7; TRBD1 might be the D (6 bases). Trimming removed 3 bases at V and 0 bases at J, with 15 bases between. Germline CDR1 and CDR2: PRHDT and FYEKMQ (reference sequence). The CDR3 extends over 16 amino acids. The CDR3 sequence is CASSLNLGAHSYEQYF. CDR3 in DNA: TGTGCCAGCAGCTTGAATCTGGGGGCACACTCCTACGAGCAGTACTTC.

The CDR3 loop reads CATERTSGSYEQYF. The CDR3 DNA is TGTGCCACCGAACGGACTAGCGGGAGTTACGAGCAGTACTTC. The V call is TRBV28, the J call TRBJ2-7; 13 positions match TRBD2. Germline values: CDR1 MDHEN, CDR2 SYDVKM. V shed 10 bases and J 4 bases; nucleotides not matched to a gene: 7. The CDR3 is made up of 14 amino acids.

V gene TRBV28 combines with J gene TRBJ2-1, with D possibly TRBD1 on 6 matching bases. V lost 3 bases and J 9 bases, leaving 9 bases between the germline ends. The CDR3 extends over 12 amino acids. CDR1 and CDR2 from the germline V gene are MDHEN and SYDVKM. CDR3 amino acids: CASSLIRGEQFF. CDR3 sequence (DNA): TGTGCCAGCAGTTTGATCAGGGGTGAGCAGTTCTTC.

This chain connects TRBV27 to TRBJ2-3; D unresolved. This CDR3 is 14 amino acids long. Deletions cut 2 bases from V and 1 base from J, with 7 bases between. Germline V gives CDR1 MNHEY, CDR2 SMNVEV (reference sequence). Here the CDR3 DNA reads TGTGCCAGCAGTTTAAGAGATGGCACAGATACGCAGTATTTT. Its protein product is CASSLRDGTDTQYF.

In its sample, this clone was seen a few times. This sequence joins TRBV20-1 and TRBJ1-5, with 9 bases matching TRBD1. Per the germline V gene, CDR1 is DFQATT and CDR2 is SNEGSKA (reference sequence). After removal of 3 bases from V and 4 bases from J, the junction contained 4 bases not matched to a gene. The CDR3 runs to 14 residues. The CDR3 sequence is CSASFGTGNQPQHF. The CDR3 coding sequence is TGCAGTGCTAGTTTTGGGACAGGGAATCAGCCCCAGCATTTT.

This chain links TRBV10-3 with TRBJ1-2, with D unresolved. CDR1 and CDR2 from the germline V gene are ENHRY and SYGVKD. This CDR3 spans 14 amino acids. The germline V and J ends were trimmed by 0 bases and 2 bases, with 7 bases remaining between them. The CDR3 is CAISESGGNYGYTF. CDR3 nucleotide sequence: TGTGCCATCAGTGAGTCGGGCGGGAACTATGGCTACACCTTC.

The CDR3 DNA sequence: TGCGCCAGCAGCCCAGAGCTTAGCGGGCGCCGGGACAATGAGCAGTTCTTC. Residues: CASSPELSGRRDNEQFF. The V and J genes are TRBV5-1 and TRBJ2-1, with 7 bases that match TRBD2. CDR3 length: 17 residues. Germline assignment: CDR1 SGHRS and CDR2 YFSETQ. Trimming removed 4 bases from V and 5 bases from J; junction bases left unmatched: 15.

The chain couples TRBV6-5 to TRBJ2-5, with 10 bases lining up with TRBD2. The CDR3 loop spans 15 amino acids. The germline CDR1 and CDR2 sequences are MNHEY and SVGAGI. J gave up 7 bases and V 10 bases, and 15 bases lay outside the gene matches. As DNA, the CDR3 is TGTGCCACCTTGATTACACCTAGCGGGAGCGGGACCCAGTACTTC. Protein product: CATLITPSGSGTQYF.

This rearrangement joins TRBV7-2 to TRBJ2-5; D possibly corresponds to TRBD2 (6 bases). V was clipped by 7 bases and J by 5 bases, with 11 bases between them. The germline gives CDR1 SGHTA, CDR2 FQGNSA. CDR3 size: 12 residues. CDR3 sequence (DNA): TGTGCCAGCAACCCTCGGGGGGAGACCCAGTACTTC. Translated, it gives CASNPRGETQYF.

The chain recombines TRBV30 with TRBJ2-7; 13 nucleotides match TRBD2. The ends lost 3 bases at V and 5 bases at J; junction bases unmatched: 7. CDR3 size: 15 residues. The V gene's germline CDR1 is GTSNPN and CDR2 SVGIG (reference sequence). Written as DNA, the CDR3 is TGTGCCTGGAGCGTAGGGACTAGCGGGACCGACGAGCAGTACTTC. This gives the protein CAWSVGTSGTDEQYF.

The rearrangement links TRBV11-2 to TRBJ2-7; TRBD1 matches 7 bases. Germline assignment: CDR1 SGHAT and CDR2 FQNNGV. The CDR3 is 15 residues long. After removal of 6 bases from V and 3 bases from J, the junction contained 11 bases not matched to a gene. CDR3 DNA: TGTGCCAGCAGACGACACTCCGGGACAGACTACGAGCAGTACTTC. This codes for CASRRHSGTDYEQYF.

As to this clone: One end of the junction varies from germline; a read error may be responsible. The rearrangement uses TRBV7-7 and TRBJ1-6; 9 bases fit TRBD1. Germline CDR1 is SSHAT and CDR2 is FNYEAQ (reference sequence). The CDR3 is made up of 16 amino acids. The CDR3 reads CASSRDRDSYNSPLHF. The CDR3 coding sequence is TGTGCTAGCAGCCGGGACAGGGACTCCTATAATTCACCCCTCCACTTT.